A selection of T cell receptor beta chains follows, all from one sample in a study of identical twins. TCRdb ran MiXCR on the 5' RACE reads and lists one entry per CDR3 protein. The table lists 550,000 to 700,000 distinct CDR3 sequences, 21% of them singletons, with 4.3% in the top ten. The same sample was also studied in work on T cells expressing NK-cell markers.

Sequenced sample: PBMCs. These TCRs come from a woman between 18 and 29 years old in good health. Both conserved end residues are part of each CDR3. Fields, in order: J gene, D gene, V gene, clone size, CDR3 DNA, CDR3 protein. A D gene is named only where the DNA matches it firmly. Size tells how often a clone was seen (once, few, many) or the class of an expanded clone, and some rows leave it out.

j_gene: TRBJ2-7; d_gene: NA; v_gene: TRBV20-1; abundance: few; CDR3nt: TGCAGTGCTAGAGACGCCCCCTACGGGATAGGTAACTACGAGCAGTACTTC; CDR3aa: CSARDAPYGIGNYEQYF
j_gene: TRBJ1-1; d_gene: TRBD1; v_gene: TRBV5-5; abundance: few; CDR3nt: TGTGCCAGCAGCTTCCTGGACAGGGTAGATTTCTTT; CDR3aa: CASSFLDRVDFF
j_gene: TRBJ2-7; d_gene: NA; v_gene: TRBV7-9; abundance: NA; CDR3nt: TGTGCCAGCACCCCGGGGGAACGGGGTTCCTACGAGCAGTACTTC; CDR3aa: CASTPGERGSYEQYF
j_gene: TRBJ2-7; d_gene: NA; v_gene: TRBV20-1; abundance: NA; CDR3nt: TGCAGTGCCCTGGTGGGGGGCGTATACGAGCAGTACTTC; CDR3aa: CSALVGGVYEQYF
j_gene: TRBJ1-4; d_gene: NA; v_gene: TRBV25-1; abundance: NA; CDR3nt: TGTGCCAGCGGTGATGCAGGGGAGAGTCGAGAAAAACTGTTTTTT; CDR3aa: CASGDAGESREKLFF
j_gene: TRBJ2-7; d_gene: NA; v_gene: TRBV9; abundance: many; CDR3nt: TGTGCCAGCAGCGTTAGGGGCAGCTACGAGCAGTACTTC; CDR3aa: CASSVRGSYEQYF
j_gene: TRBJ2-7; d_gene: NA; v_gene: TRBV5-1; abundance: NA; CDR3nt: TGCGCCAGCAGCTCTATCCAGGGCCCCAGCTCCTACGAGCAGTACTTC; CDR3aa: CASSSIQGPSSYEQYF
j_gene: TRBJ2-7; d_gene: NA; v_gene: TRBV6-5; abundance: few; CDR3nt: TGTGCCAGCAGTTACTCAAGCGGGGACATGTCCTACGAGCAGTACTTC; CDR3aa: CASSYSSGDMSYEQYF
j_gene: TRBJ2-3; d_gene: NA; v_gene: TRBV20-1; abundance: many; CDR3nt: TGCAGTGGGAAGACCCATGATACGCAGTATTTT; CDR3aa: CSGKTHDTQYF
j_gene: TRBJ2-2; d_gene: NA; v_gene: TRBV7-2; abundance: NA; CDR3nt: TGTGCCAGCAGCTTATACGGAGGACGGCCCGAAAACGGGGAGCTGTTTTTT; CDR3aa: CASSLYGGRPENGELFF
j_gene: TRBJ2-7; d_gene: NA; v_gene: TRBV5-1; abundance: NA; CDR3nt: TGCGCCAGCAGCTTGGGGATAAACTACGAGCAGTACTTC; CDR3aa: CASSLGINYEQYF
j_gene: TRBJ2-7; d_gene: TRBD1; v_gene: TRBV20-1; abundance: NA; CDR3nt: TGCAGTGCTAGACTGGGACAGCCCTACGAGCAGTACTTC; CDR3aa: CSARLGQPYEQYF
j_gene: TRBJ2-5; d_gene: NA; v_gene: TRBV20-1; abundance: NA; CDR3nt: TGCAGTGCTAGCGGGCGCGAGGAGACCCAGTACTTC; CDR3aa: CSASGREETQYF
j_gene: TRBJ2-3; d_gene: NA; v_gene: TRBV24-1; abundance: NA; CDR3nt: TGTGCCACCAGTGGCCACCTGACCACAGATACGCAGTATTTT; CDR3aa: CATSGHLTTDTQYF
j_gene: TRBJ2-1; d_gene: NA; v_gene: TRBV7-8; abundance: many; CDR3nt: TGTGCCAGCAGCTTAGGAAGGGGGGGCCCGAGCCCTAGCTCCTACAATGAGCAGTTCTTC; CDR3aa: CASSLGRGGPSPSSYNEQFF
j_gene: TRBJ2-7; d_gene: NA; v_gene: TRBV6-2/TRBV6-3; abundance: NA; CDR3nt: TGTGCCAGCCTTGCTGAGGATCGGGAGCAGTACTTC; CDR3aa: CASLAEDREQYF
j_gene: TRBJ2-7; d_gene: TRBD1; v_gene: TRBV10-3; abundance: few; CDR3nt: TGTGCCATCAACGGTAGGGGACAGGGGTCTAACGAGCAGTACTTC; CDR3aa: CAINGRGQGSNEQYF
j_gene: TRBJ2-1; d_gene: NA; v_gene: TRBV7-2; abundance: NA; CDR3nt: TGTGCCAGCAGCGACCGACAGTTGCAGTTCTTC; CDR3aa: CASSDRQLQFF
j_gene: TRBJ2-7; d_gene: NA; v_gene: TRBV20-1; abundance: NA; CDR3nt: TGCAGTGCTAGAGATCGAGGGAGGCAAGAGCAGTACTTC; CDR3aa: CSARDRGRQEQYF
j_gene: TRBJ2-7; d_gene: TRBD1; v_gene: TRBV27; abundance: NA; CDR3nt: TGTGCCAGCAGTTTGTCCGGGACAGGGAAAACCTACGAGCAGTACTTC; CDR3aa: CASSLSGTGKTYEQYF
j_gene: TRBJ1-1; d_gene: NA; v_gene: TRBV27; abundance: NA; CDR3nt: TGTGCCAGCAGTCCCTCGGGCCCCGGGGGCACTGAAGCTTTCTTT; CDR3aa: CASSPSGPGGTEAFF
j_gene: TRBJ1-4; d_gene: NA; v_gene: TRBV29-1; abundance: NA; CDR3nt: TGCAGCGCGAAGTACAGCCATGCGGCGGGAAAACTGTTTTTT; CDR3aa: CSAKYSHAAGKLFF
j_gene: TRBJ2-3; d_gene: TRBD1; v_gene: TRBV7-2; abundance: NA; CDR3nt: TGTGCCAGCAGAGGGCCTCAGGGGGCCATGGGGCAGTATTTT; CDR3aa: CASRGPQGAMGQYF
j_gene: TRBJ2-7; d_gene: NA; v_gene: TRBV6-1; abundance: few; CDR3nt: TGTGCCACCCGAAGAGGGGTAAGCTACGAGCAGTACTTC; CDR3aa: CATRRGVSYEQYF
j_gene: TRBJ2-5; d_gene: TRBD2; v_gene: TRBV6-1; abundance: many; CDR3nt: TGTGCCAGCAGTCGGGGGGTAGGAGAGACCCAGTACTTC; CDR3aa: CASSRGVGETQYF
j_gene: TRBJ1-1; d_gene: NA; v_gene: TRBV6-6; abundance: few; CDR3nt: TGTGCCAGCAGTACCACTGAAGCTTTCTTT; CDR3aa: CASSTTEAFF
j_gene: TRBJ2-5; d_gene: NA; v_gene: TRBV12-3/TRBV12-4; abundance: NA; CDR3nt: TGTGCCAGCAGTTTAGGAACAGGGCAGCAAGAGACCCAGTACTTC; CDR3aa: CASSLGTGQQETQYF
j_gene: TRBJ2-7; d_gene: NA; v_gene: TRBV27; abundance: NA; CDR3nt: TGTGCCAGCAGTAGGGGACGGCCCGACGAGCAGTACTTC; CDR3aa: CASSRGRPDEQYF
j_gene: TRBJ2-7; d_gene: NA; v_gene: TRBV29-1; abundance: few; CDR3nt: TGCAGCGTTGAAGGCCGTATCCACGAGCAGTACTTC; CDR3aa: CSVEGRIHEQYF
j_gene: TRBJ2-1; d_gene: NA; v_gene: TRBV5-1; abundance: NA; CDR3nt: TGCGCCAGCAGTCTCGGGGTAGCGGCACAAGAGCAGTTCTTC; CDR3aa: CASSLGVAAQEQFF
j_gene: TRBJ2-3; d_gene: TRBD2; v_gene: TRBV20-1; abundance: few; CDR3nt: TGCAGTGCTAGAGTATGGGACGGGAGGTCTAGCACAGATACGCAGTATTTT; CDR3aa: CSARVWDGRSSTDTQYF
j_gene: TRBJ1-1; d_gene: NA; v_gene: TRBV12-3/TRBV12-4; abundance: few; CDR3nt: TGTGCCAGCAGAACACGGGGGATGAACACTGAAGCTTTCTTT; CDR3aa: CASRTRGMNTEAFF
j_gene: TRBJ2-3; d_gene: TRBD1; v_gene: TRBV7-9; abundance: NA; CDR3nt: TGTGCCAGCAGCCCTACAGGGGCAATCGGAAACACAGATACGCAGTATTTT; CDR3aa: CASSPTGAIGNTDTQYF
j_gene: TRBJ2-1; d_gene: NA; v_gene: TRBV7-9; abundance: few; CDR3nt: TGTGCCAGCGAGGGCGGGGGCGAGTCGGAGCAGTTCTTC; CDR3aa: CASEGGGESEQFF
j_gene: TRBJ2-3; d_gene: NA; v_gene: TRBV7-3; abundance: NA; CDR3nt: TGTGCCAGCAGCTTAAAAGGGGGGGGGGCCACAGATACGCAGTATTTT; CDR3aa: CASSLKGGGATDTQYF
j_gene: TRBJ2-2; d_gene: NA; v_gene: TRBV3-1; abundance: few; CDR3nt: TGTGCCAGCAGCCAGGGACGAACGGGGGAGCTGTTTTTT; CDR3aa: CASSQGRTGELFF
j_gene: TRBJ2-5; d_gene: TRBD2; v_gene: TRBV11-2; abundance: NA; CDR3nt: TGTGCCAGCAGCTTACCAGGACTAGCATGGGAGACCCAGTACTTC; CDR3aa: CASSLPGLAWETQYF
j_gene: TRBJ2-1; d_gene: TRBD1; v_gene: TRBV11-1; abundance: few; CDR3nt: TGTGCCAGCAGGTCGGGACAGGGGTCCAATGAGCAGTTCTTC; CDR3aa: CASRSGQGSNEQFF
j_gene: TRBJ2-1; d_gene: TRBD2; v_gene: TRBV20-1; abundance: NA; CDR3nt: TGCAGTGCTAGTCGGCTAGCGGTGTACGGTGAGCAGTTCTTC; CDR3aa: CSASRLAVYGEQFF
j_gene: TRBJ2-1; d_gene: NA; v_gene: TRBV19; abundance: NA; CDR3nt: TGTGCCAGTAGTACAGGTAAGGGGAGGAGCAGTGAGCAGTTCTTC; CDR3aa: CASSTGKGRSSEQFF
j_gene: TRBJ2-3; d_gene: TRBD2; v_gene: TRBV20-1; abundance: few; CDR3nt: TGCAGTGCTAGCGGACTAGCGGGGGAGGCAGATACGCAGTATTTT; CDR3aa: CSASGLAGEADTQYF
j_gene: TRBJ2-1; d_gene: TRBD2; v_gene: TRBV6-1; abundance: many; CDR3nt: TGTGCCAGCAGTGAACTAGCGGGAGGGCCCGGTGAGCAGTTCTTC; CDR3aa: CASSELAGGPGEQFF
j_gene: TRBJ2-1; d_gene: NA; v_gene: TRBV7-2; abundance: few; CDR3nt: TGTGCCAGCAAGCGGGTTTACAATGAGCAGTTCTTC; CDR3aa: CASKRVYNEQFF
j_gene: TRBJ2-2; d_gene: NA; v_gene: TRBV5-1; abundance: few; CDR3nt: TGCGCCAGCAGCTTGTATCAGGGAAACATCGGGGAGCTGTTTTTT; CDR3aa: CASSLYQGNIGELFF
j_gene: TRBJ1-5; d_gene: TRBD1; v_gene: TRBV5-5; abundance: few; CDR3nt: TGTGCCAGCAGTCCGGACAGGGAAGGTCAGCCCCAGCATTTT; CDR3aa: CASSPDREGQPQHF
j_gene: TRBJ2-7; d_gene: NA; v_gene: TRBV20-1; abundance: NA; CDR3nt: TGCAGTGCTGCCCACGGGAGACTACCAGTATTACGGGGCTACGAGCAGTACTTC; CDR3aa: CSAAHGRLPVLRGYEQYF
j_gene: TRBJ1-3; d_gene: NA; v_gene: TRBV6-1; abundance: NA; CDR3nt: TGTGCCAGCAGAGTGGACAGCCACGCAGGGACCATATATTTT; CDR3aa: CASRVDSHAGTIYF
j_gene: TRBJ1-6; d_gene: NA; v_gene: TRBV12-3/TRBV12-4; abundance: NA; CDR3nt: TGTGCCAGCACGTTCGGGGGCGGTTCACCCCTCCACTTT; CDR3aa: CASTFGGGSPLHF
j_gene: TRBJ1-1; d_gene: TRBD1; v_gene: TRBV20-1; abundance: NA; CDR3nt: TGCAGTGCCAACACTCCCGGGACAGGGAACACTGAAGCTTTCTTT; CDR3aa: CSANTPGTGNTEAFF
j_gene: TRBJ2-2; d_gene: TRBD1; v_gene: TRBV20-1; abundance: few; CDR3nt: TGCAGCTCCGGGACAGTGAACACCGGGGAGCTGTTTTTT; CDR3aa: CSSGTVNTGELFF
j_gene: TRBJ2-5; d_gene: NA; v_gene: TRBV12-3/TRBV12-4; abundance: few; CDR3nt: TGTGCCAGCAGTCCCACCGGGGTCGGGACCCAGTACTTC; CDR3aa: CASSPTGVGTQYF
j_gene: TRBJ2-2; d_gene: NA; v_gene: TRBV5-6; abundance: few; CDR3nt: TGTGCCAGCACCCGGGTAGCGGAGGTGAACACCGGGGAGCTGTTTTTT; CDR3aa: CASTRVAEVNTGELFF
j_gene: TRBJ2-1; d_gene: NA; v_gene: TRBV4-3; abundance: NA; CDR3nt: TGCGCCAGCAGCCAAGATCATCTTGACTCCTACAATGAGCAGTTCTTC; CDR3aa: CASSQDHLDSYNEQFF
j_gene: TRBJ2-1; d_gene: TRBD2; v_gene: TRBV5-6; abundance: few; CDR3nt: TGTGCCAGCAGCCCCCCGCGCCAGCGGGGAAACAATGAGCAGTTCTTC; CDR3aa: CASSPPRQRGNNEQFF